Below, 9 T cell receptor beta chains from the same sample are listed, as sequenced in a study of T cells in narcolepsy. Repertoires were generated with immunoSEQ multiplex PCR, while TCRdb's copy carries only in-frame clones and drops some. The sample includes over 40,000 clones, about 87% seen only once; the top ten take approximately 1.2%. The sequencing sample was made of CD45RA- memory CD4+ T cells from PBMCs. The receptors originated from a human donor with narcolepsy.

This chain links TRBV4-1 with TRBJ1-2; D not certain. Germline values: CDR1 MGHRA, CDR2 YSYEKL. The ends were cut back, 5 bases at V and 0 bases at J, with 10 bases in the middle. This CDR3 has 14 amino acids. The CDR3 nucleotides are TGCGCCAGCAGCTCGACGCCGGCTAACTATGGCTACACCTTC. Translating gives CASSSTPANYGYTF.

The V and J genes are TRBV19 and TRBJ2-7; TRBD1 agrees at 9 bases. CDR1 is LNHDA, CDR2 SQIVND, per germline (reference sequence). The CDR3 is 14 residues long. The V gene end was trimmed by 6 bases and the J gene end by 5 bases; junction bases not matched to a gene: 8. This CDR3 is CASSKQGARDEQYF. The CDR3 DNA follows: TGTGCCAGTAGCAAACAGGGGGCTAGGGACGAGCAGTACTTC.

The chain has TRBV5-1 and TRBJ1-1; 8 nucleotides match TRBD1. The CDR3 totals 14 residues. CDR1 and CDR2 (germline): SGHRS, YFSETQ. J gave up 6 bases and V 0 bases, and 4 bases lay outside the gene matches. The CDR3 DNA is TGCGCCAGCAGCTTGGGGGACAGGCAAGCTGAAGCTTTCTTT. Its protein is CASSLGDRQAEAFF.

The chain is built from TRBV9 and TRBJ1-5; 9 bases match TRBD1. The CDR3 consists of 16 residues. Germline V CDR1 and CDR2: SGDLS, YYNGEE. With 3 bases clipped from V and 7 bases from J, the junction kept 11 bases outside the gene matches. CDR3 sequence reads: CASSAGTGGAGQPQHF. CDR3 nucleotides: TGTGCCAGCAGCGCGGGAACAGGGGGCGCGGGGCAGCCCCAGCATTTT.

This rearrangement joins TRBV11-1 to TRBJ1-1, with D tentatively TRBD1 (5 bases). Looked up from germline, CDR1 is SGHAT and CDR2 is FQDESV (reference sequence). V gave up 2 bases and J gave up 2 bases, with 15 bases separating them. The CDR3 has 16 amino acids. The DNA of the CDR3 is TGTGCCAGCAGCTTATGGTCAAATACAGGTAACACTGAAGCTTTCTTT. This encodes CASSLWSNTGNTEAFF. The full variable domain, completed using reference TRBV11-1 and TRBJ1-1, is EAEVAQSPRYKITEKSQAVAFWCDPISGHATLYWYRQILGQGPELLVQFQDESVVDDSQLPKDRFSAERLKGVDSTLKIQPAELGDSAMYLCASSLWSNTGNTEAFFGQGTRLTVV.

The chain combines TRBV7-9 with TRBJ1-3; D unclear. The germline V and J ends were trimmed by 1 base and 6 bases, with 4 bases remaining between them. The length of the CDR3 is 12 residues. In germline, CDR1 is SEHNR, CDR2 FQNEAQ (reference sequence). CDR3 coding DNA: TGTGCCAGCAGCTTAGACCTAAACACCATATATTTT. It translates to CASSLDLNTIYF.

The chain is built from TRBV27 and TRBJ1-3; D gene uncertain. CDR1 and CDR2 (germline): MNHEY, SMNVEV (reference sequence). V lost 3 bases, J lost 4 bases, and 7 bases lay in between. The CDR3 extends over 13 amino acids. The CDR3 sequence: CASSLERGNTIYF. CDR3 sequence (DNA): TGTGCCAGCAGTTTGGAAAGGGGAAACACCATATATTTT.

The J gene is TRBJ1-1, the V gene TRBV12-5; tentative D call: TRBD1 (6 bases). Germline values: CDR1 LGHNT, CDR2 FRNRAP. CDR3 length: 18 residues. V lost 0 bases and J lost 1, with 18 bases in between. Here the CDR3 DNA reads TGTGCTAGTGGTTTGGTACTCGGGGAACAGGGCCCGAACACTGAAGCTTTCTTT. Amino acids: CASGLVLGEQGPNTEAFF.

A few counts support this clone. The CDR3 is CASSLGQSGYQETQYF. CDR3 nucleotides: TGTGCCAGCAGTTTAGGGCAGTCCGGGTACCAAGAGACCCAGTACTTC. The chain has TRBV27 and TRBJ2-5; D gene ambiguous. Germline V gene data show CDR1 as MNHEY and CDR2 as SMNVEV (reference sequence). The CDR3 runs 16 residues. V dropped 2 bases and J dropped 0 bases, with 13 bases sitting between them.